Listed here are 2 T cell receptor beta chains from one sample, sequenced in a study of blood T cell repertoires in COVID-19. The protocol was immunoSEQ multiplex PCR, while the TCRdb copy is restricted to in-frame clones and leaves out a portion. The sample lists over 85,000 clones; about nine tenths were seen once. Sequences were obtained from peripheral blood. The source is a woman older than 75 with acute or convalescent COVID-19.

CDR3 in DNA: TGTGCCAGCAGCTTAAGGGCAGGGTACGAGCAGTACTTC. Its translation: CASSLRAGYEQYF. The rearrangement links TRBV7-3 to TRBJ2-7, with TRBD1 as a possible D gene (5 bases). The CDR3 sequence is 13 residues long. Between the trimmed V and J ends, which lost 1 base and 4 bases, there was a span of 8 bases. CDR1 is SGHTA and CDR2 is FQGTGA in the germline V gene. The entire variable domain, with the rest obtained from reference TRBV7-3 and TRBJ2-7, is as follows: GAGVSQTPSNKVTEKGKYVELRCDPISGHTALYWYRQSLGQGPEFLIYFQGTGAADDSGLPNDRFFAVRPEGSVSTLKIQRTERGDSAVYLCASSLRAGYEQYFGPGTRLTVT.

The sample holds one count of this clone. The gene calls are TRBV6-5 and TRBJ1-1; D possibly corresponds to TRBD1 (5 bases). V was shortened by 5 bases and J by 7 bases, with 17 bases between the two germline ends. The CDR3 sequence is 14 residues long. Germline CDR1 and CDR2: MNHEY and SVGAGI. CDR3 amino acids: CASSQFGTGYEAFF. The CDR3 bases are TGTGCCAGCAGTCAATTTGGGACTGGCTATGAAGCTTTCTTT.